Shown below are 28 T cell receptor beta chains from a single sample sequenced in a study of T-cell reconstitution after alpha-beta-depleted transplantation in children (dated by TCRdb to about 2016). Library prep was done by PCR. The run used an Illumina HiSeq 2500. Molecular barcoding was employed in the preparation of TCR libraries, with unique molecular identifiers being used to normalize TCRbeta repertoire quantification. TCRdb reworked the public reads: Q25 trimming with fastp, MiXCR clone assembly, productive beta chains retained. CDR3 protein sequences are deduplicated, and each keeps its most common genes and DNA. The sample table records around 380,000 distinct CDR3 sequences; around 9.9% of these occur just once. The ten top clones hold roughly 5.5% of the sample. The sample here was PBMCs from the stem cell graft donor, taken from the stem cell graft. The source of these receptors is a human donor who donated a stem cell graft to a child with acute myeloid leukemia.

The rearrangement uses TRBV20-1 and TRBJ2-1; 9 nucleotides align to TRBD2. The V and J ends lost 6 bases and 2 bases, in that order; junction bases with no gene match: 8. The CDR3 runs 15 residues. Germline values: CDR1 DFQATT, CDR2 SNEGSKA (reference sequence). This CDR3 is CSAKHSGGPYNEQFF. The CDR3 DNA is TGCAGTGCCAAACATAGCGGGGGCCCCTACAATGAGCAGTTCTTC.

CDR3 DNA: TGTGCCAGCAGCCCCCCGGCTATCACAGATACGCAGTATTTT. This gives the protein CASSPPAITDTQYF. This chain joins TRBV11-2 and TRBJ2-3, with D unclear. Trimming left V 5 bases short and J 2 bases short, with 11 bases between. The CDR3 sequence is 14 residues long. Germline CDR1 reads SGHAT; CDR2 reads FQNNGV.

This clonotype has ten or more counts. The V and J genes are TRBV6-5 and TRBJ2-2; D possibly corresponds to TRBD1 (6 bases). Trimming removed 6 bases at V and 6 bases at J, with 17 bases between. Germline loops: CDR1 MNHEY, CDR2 SVGAGI. The CDR3 covers 15 residues. CDR3 coding DNA: TGTGCCAGCAGAATCACGTCAGGGGCAGCCGGGGAGCTGTTTTTT. Residues: CASRITSGAAGELFF.

For the CDR3, the DNA is TGTGCCAGCAGCGCAGGGTTCTACGAGCAGTACGTC. Protein sequence: CASSAGFYEQYV. The rearrangement uses TRBV12-3 or TRBV12-4 and TRBJ2-7; D is perhaps TRBD1 (5 bases). The CDR3 runs to 12 residues. V lost 6 bases and J lost 3, with 9 bases in between.

The chain carries TRBV12-3 or TRBV12-4 and TRBJ1-6; 8 bases are a match to TRBD1. CDR3 length: 14 residues. The J segment lost 10 bases and the V segment lost 3 bases, leaving 5 bases of the junction unmatched. In DNA, the CDR3 is TGTGCCAGCAGTTTCGGGACAGGAGTCTCACCCCTCCACTTT. Its protein product is CASSFGTGVSPLHF.

The genes are TRBV9 and TRBJ2-3; no clear D. CDR1 is SGDLS and CDR2 is YYNGEE in the germline V gene. Trimming removed 0 bases at V and 0 bases at J, with 11 bases between. The CDR3 contains 16 residues. The CDR3 DNA is TGTGCCAGCAGCGTAGGCCGGTTCCCTAGCACAGATACGCAGTATTTT. Translating gives CASSVGRFPSTDTQYF.

This clonotype was detected many times. The CDR3, as DNA: TGCGCCAGCAGCCAGACAGTGGACTATGGCTACACCTTC. Protein: CASSQTVDYGYTF. V gene TRBV5-1 combines with J gene TRBJ1-2, with D possibly being TRBD1 (5 bases). The CDR3 runs to 13 residues. V lost 4 bases, J lost 3 bases, and 10 bases lay in between. Germline CDR1 is SGHRS and CDR2 is YFSETQ.

V and J are TRBV5-6 and TRBJ2-1; 8 positions agree with TRBD2. Germline trimming cut 10 bases from V and 4 bases from J; bases unmatched to any gene: 7. Germline V gene lookup returns CDR1 SGHDT and CDR2 YYEEEE. The length of the CDR3 is 13 residues. In nucleotides, the CDR3 is TGTGCCGCCGGCCTAGCGGGTTACAATGAGCAGTTCTTC. It yields the protein CAAGLAGYNEQFF.

There are a few counts of this clonotype. The V gene is TRBV10-3, the J gene TRBJ2-3; 9 positions agree with TRBD1. The germline gives CDR1 ENHRY, CDR2 SYGVKD. J gave up 4 bases and V 11 bases, and 10 bases lay outside the gene matches. The CDR3 runs 14 residues. The CDR3 DNA reads TGTGCCCTTCGGACAGGGGAGGTCGCAGATACGCAGTATTTT. Translated: CALRTGEVADTQYF.

This clonotype showed up just a few times. The gene calls are TRBV7-8 and TRBJ2-1, with 8 bases aligning to TRBD1. Germline V gene sequence: CDR1 SGHVS, CDR2 FQNEAQ. Trimming cost V 5 bases and J 7 bases; bases outside gene matches: 16. There are 17 residues in the CDR3. CDR3 region: CASSPPSWTGLGNEQFF. Written as DNA, the CDR3 is TGTGCCAGCAGCCCCCCGTCATGGACAGGGTTAGGGAATGAGCAGTTCTTC.

This clonotype was found a few times. This chain connects TRBV7-2 to TRBJ1-6, with TRBD1 as a possible D gene (6 bases). The ends were cut back, 1 base at V and 10 bases at J, with 11 bases in the middle. Germline V lookup: CDR1 SGHTA, CDR2 FQGNSA. The CDR3 loop spans 14 amino acids. The CDR3 protein is CASSLDRVRSPLHF. The DNA for the CDR3 is TGTGCCAGCAGCTTAGACAGGGTGCGATCACCCCTCCACTTT. Supplemented by reference TRBV7-2 and TRBJ1-6, the full variable domain reads GAGVSQSPSNKVTEKGKDVELRCDPISGHTALYWYRQSLGQGLEFLIYFQGNSAPDKSGLPSDRFSAERTGGSVSTLTIQRTQQEDSAVYLCASSLDRVRSPLHFGNGTRLTVT.

This clonotype has a handful of counts. The rearrangement joins TRBV7-6 to TRBJ2-3; 11 bases line up with TRBD2. With 5 bases clipped from V and 2 bases from J, the junction kept 6 bases outside the gene matches. Germline CDR1 is SGHVS and CDR2 is FNYEAQ. This CDR3 has 16 residues. The DNA for the CDR3 is TGTGCCAGCAGCCGCGATAGCGGGGGGGACACAGATACGCAGTATTTT. Translating it yields CASSRDSGGDTDTQYF.

J is TRBJ1-1 and V is TRBV11-1; a possible D gene is TRBD1 (5 bases). The germline gives CDR1 SGHAT, CDR2 FQDESV (reference sequence). The CDR3 consists of 16 residues. With 3 bases removed from V and 1 base from J, the gap between germline ends came to 15 bases. CDR3 protein: CASSFNPLGENTEAFF. CDR3 DNA: TGTGCCAGCAGCTTCAACCCCCTGGGGGAGAACACTGAAGCTTTCTTT.

This clonotype was counted only a few times. V is TRBV30 and J is TRBJ2-7; 7 nucleotides agree with TRBD1. Germline CDR1 is GTSNPN and CDR2 is SVGIG (reference sequence). This CDR3 is built from 12 residues. Trimming at V came to 2 bases and at J to 3 bases, leaving 1 base not matched to a gene. The CDR3 region is CAWSWDSYEQYF. For the CDR3, the DNA is TGTGCCTGGAGTTGGGACAGCTACGAGCAGTACTTC.

This clonotype came up a few times. The J gene is TRBJ1-4, the V gene TRBV5-1; 7 bases map to TRBD1. Looked up from germline, CDR1 is SGHRS and CDR2 is YFSETQ. With 3 bases clipped from V and 2 bases from J, the junction kept 7 bases outside the gene matches. This CDR3 is built from 16 residues. The CDR3 loop is CASSSTGIRTNEKLFF. CDR3 sequence (DNA): TGCGCCAGCAGCTCGACAGGGATACGGACTAATGAAAAACTGTTTTTT.

Only a few counts were recorded for this clonotype. The CDR3 DNA follows: TGTGCCACCAGGTCGCTAATGTACAATGAGCAGTTCTTC. Protein sequence: CATRSLMYNEQFF. The chain recombines TRBV15 with TRBJ2-1; D call uncertain. Trimming stripped 6 bases from V and 4 bases from J, with 10 bases between. Per the germline V gene, CDR1 is LNHNV and CDR2 is YYDKDF (reference sequence). The CDR3 extends over 13 amino acids.

This clonotype was seen ten or more times. This chain connects TRBV20-1 to TRBJ2-1; 9 bases are shared with TRBD1. Losses at the gene ends were 0 bases for V and 9 bases for J; bases not matched to a gene: 6. From germline, CDR1 is DFQATT and CDR2 SNEGSKA (reference sequence). The CDR3 contains 14 residues. The CDR3 DNA reads TGCAGTGCTAGAGAAGGGACAGGGTCTGGTGAGCAGTTCTTC. The encoded protein is CSAREGTGSGEQFF.

This clonotype was picked up a small number of times. The chain joins TRBV7-8 to TRBJ2-2; perhaps TRBD2 as D (6 bases). Germline-derived CDR1 and CDR2 are SGHVS and FQNEAQ. The CDR3 consists of 15 residues. Trimming stripped 3 bases from V and 4 bases from J, with 12 bases between. The CDR3 spells CASSFRGVSTGELFF. The CDR3 region has the DNA TGTGCCAGCAGCTTTCGCGGGGTCAGCACCGGGGAGCTGTTTTTT. Full variable domain (outside the CDR3, taken from reference TRBV7-8 and TRBJ2-2): GAGVSQSPRYKVAKRGQDVALRCDPISGHVSLFWYQQALGQGPEFLTYFQNEAQLDKSGLPSDRFFAERPEGSVSTLKIQRTQQEDSAVYLCASSFRGVSTGELFFGEGSRLTVL.

The chain uses TRBV20-1 and TRBJ2-2, with D maybe TRBD1 (5 bases). Germline CDR1 and CDR2: DFQATT and SNEGSKA (reference sequence). Deletions cut 0 bases from V and 5 bases from J, with 13 bases between. This CDR3 has 15 residues. CDR3 nucleotides: TGCAGTGCTAGAGATAGGGGTCGAATAACCGGGGAGCTGTTTTTT. Its protein is CSARDRGRITGELFF.

This clonotype was observed many times. The chain has TRBV4-3 and TRBJ2-7; D possibly corresponds to TRBD2 (5 bases). Deletions cut 0 bases from V and 6 bases from J, with 15 bases between. There are 15 residues in the CDR3. The V gene's germline CDR1 is LGHNA and CDR2 YSLEER. CDR3 nucleotide sequence: TGCGCCAGCAGCCAAGATGAGGGAGTTTCAGCCGAGCAGTACTTC. Protein: CASSQDEGVSAEQYF.

This clonotype was detected a few times. The J gene is TRBJ2-3, the V gene TRBV4-1; a possible D gene is TRBD1 (5 bases). The CDR3 extends over 18 amino acids. Trimming took 3 bases from V and 0 from J, leaving 19 bases between them. Per germline, CDR1 MGHRA and CDR2 YSYEKL. CDR3: CASSHTPWGGASTDTQYF. Here the CDR3 DNA reads TGCGCCAGCAGCCACACTCCTTGGGGCGGAGCTAGCACAGATACGCAGTATTTT.

This clonotype was found a few times. The chain joins TRBV30 to TRBJ1-2; a possible D gene is TRBD1 (6 bases). This CDR3 is built from 21 residues. The V gene lost 0 bases and the J gene lost 4 bases, with 33 bases spanning the gap. The germline V gene encodes CDR1 GTSNPN and CDR2 SVGIG (reference sequence). The CDR3 here is CAWSVDVWSGGNYGTSYGYTF. The DNA of the CDR3 is TGTGCCTGGAGTGTTGACGTTTGGTCCGGTGGTAATTACGGGACATCCTATGGCTACACCTTC. Drawing the rest from reference TRBV30 and TRBJ1-2, the complete variable domain is SQTIHQWPATLVQPVGSPLSLECTVEGTSNPNLYWYRQAAGRGLQLLFYSVGIGQISSEVPQNLSASRPQDRQFILSSKKLLLSDSGFYLCAWSVDVWSGGNYGTSYGYTFGSGTRLTVV.

Only a few counts were recorded for this clonotype. This chain joins TRBV5-1 and TRBJ1-2, with a tentative D call TRBD1 (6 bases). The CDR3 loop spans 14 amino acids. Germline CDR1 SGHRS, CDR2 YFSETQ. The V gene lost 4 bases and the J gene lost 2 bases, with 12 bases spanning the gap. CDR3 bases: TGCGCCAGCAGCCTGGACAGCCAAAACTATGGCTACACCTTC. This sequence encodes CASSLDSQNYGYTF. The full variable domain, completed using reference TRBV5-1 and TRBJ1-2, is KAGVTQTPRYLIKTRGQQVTLSCSPISGHRSVSWYQQTPGQGLQFLFEYFSETQRNKGNFPGRFSGRQFSNSRSEMNVSTLELGDSALYLCASSLDSQNYGYTFGSGTRLTVV.

V is TRBV29-1 and J is TRBJ2-7; D possibly corresponds to TRBD2 (6 bases). Trimming stripped 6 bases from V and 1 base from J, with 16 bases between. There are 14 residues in the CDR3. Germline CDR1 and CDR2: SQVTM and ANQGSEA. Here the CDR3 reads CSVTSLAESYEQYF. Here the CDR3 DNA reads TGCAGCGTGACCAGTTTAGCGGAATCCTACGAGCAGTACTTC.

This clonotype was seen ten or more times. The chain has TRBV20-1 and TRBJ2-2; tentatively, D is TRBD1 or TRBD2 (5 bases each). The CDR3 is 14 residues long. V lost 6 bases to trimming and J lost 5 bases, with 16 bases between them. The V gene's germline CDR1 is DFQATT and CDR2 SNEGSKA (reference sequence). CDR3 coding DNA: TGCAGTGCCATTTCCAGGGCGGGTACCGGGGAGCTGTTTTTT. This encodes CSAISRAGTGELFF.

The chain joins TRBV4-1 to TRBJ2-2; 8 nucleotides match TRBD1. J lost 7 bases, V lost 0 bases, and 4 bases had no gene match. CDR1 MGHRA and CDR2 YSYEKL come from the germline V gene. The CDR3 has 15 amino acids. The CDR3 spells CASSQDSTGVGELFF. CDR3 DNA sequence: TGCGCCAGCAGCCAAGATTCGACAGGGGTCGGGGAGCTGTTTTTT.

The genes are TRBV5-1 and TRBJ2-2, with unresolved D. CDR3 length: 17 residues. Germline lookup yields CDR1 SGHRS and CDR2 YFSETQ. Trimming took off 4 bases at V and 0 bases at J, with 16 bases between the two ends. The CDR3 coding sequence is TGCGCCAGCAGCAGATCTTCGCTGTTCGCGAACACCGGGGAGCTGTTTTTT. Protein sequence: CASSRSSLFANTGELFF.

This clonotype was recorded a few times. The J gene is TRBJ2-2, the V gene TRBV6-5; D may be TRBD1 or TRBD2 (5 bases each). Trimming removed 0 bases from V and 7 bases from J, with 12 bases in between. The CDR3 has 15 residues. Germline V gene lookup returns CDR1 MNHEY and CDR2 SVGAGI. CDR3 loop: CASSYSILGDGELFF. DNA for the CDR3: TGTGCCAGCAGTTACTCGATTCTGGGGGACGGGGAGCTGTTTTTT.